One and the same sample provided the 20 T cell receptor beta chains below, sequenced in a study of T-cell reconstitution after alpha-beta-depleted transplantation in children (dated by TCRdb to 2016 to 2017). Broad study findings and their caveats: Over the following months the frequencies of hyperexpanded clones went down, and after one year T-cell counts and TCRbeta diversity were mostly credited to newly produced T cells.

Library method: PCR. TCRdb shows the sequencer as Illumina HiSeq 2500. TCR library preparation used molecular barcoding, with unique molecular identifiers applied to normalize quantification of the TCRbeta repertoire. TCRdb cleaned the public reads at Q25 with fastp, built clones with MiXCR and kept in-frame beta chains. When rows share a CDR3 protein, they turn into one entry using the most common DNA and genes. The sample records about 300,000 distinct CDR3 sequences, 7.5% to 9% of which are singletons. About 9.1% of the sample comes from the top ten. For these TCRs, the target antigens are not known. The treatment or condition label of this sample denotes: allogeneic hematopoietic cell transplantation with graft depleted of TCRalphabeta T cells and CD19 B cells. The input for sequencing was peripheral blood, taken 360 days after TCRalphabeta/CD19-depleted stem cell transplant. These receptor sequences come from a female patient aged 2 to 10 who had a stem cell transplant for Fanconi anemia, so the T cells may come from the graft donor.

This clonotype has a count of ten or more. CDR3 region: CASSVTAPYGYTF. CDR3 coding DNA: TGTGCCAGCAGCGTCACAGCTCCTTATGGCTACACCTTC. The chain has TRBV11-2 and TRBJ1-2; D unresolved. The CDR3 totals 13 residues. Germline CDR1 reads SGHAT; CDR2 reads FQNNGV. The germline V and J ends were trimmed by 5 bases and 5 bases, with 12 bases remaining between them. The full variable domain, completed using reference TRBV11-2 and TRBJ1-2, is EAGVAQSPRYKIIEKRQSVAFWCNPISGHATLYWYQQILGQGPKLLIQFQNNGVVDDSQLPKDRFSAERLKGVDSTLKIQPAKLEDSAVYLCASSVTAPYGYTFGSGTRLTVV.

This clonotype was found many times. The V call is TRBV10-3, the J call TRBJ1-2; D not resolved. V gave up 5 bases and J gave up 3 bases, with 19 bases separating them. The germline gives CDR1 ENHRY, CDR2 SYGVKD. The CDR3 has 16 amino acids. This chain's CDR3 is CAISPALRTGDYGYTF. CDR3 DNA sequence: TGTGCCATCAGTCCAGCCCTAAGAACGGGTGACTATGGCTACACCTTC.

About this clonotype: One end of the junction does not line up with germline, which may come from a read error. This sequence joins TRBV4-2 and TRBJ2-1; perhaps D is TRBD1 or TRBD2 (5 bases each). CDR3 size: 15 residues. Germline-derived CDR1 and CDR2 are LGHNA and YNFKEQ. CDR3 residues: CASSGGTRPYNGQFF. CDR3 DNA sequence: TGTGCCAGCAGCGGGGGAACACGCCCCTACAATGGGCAGTTCTTC.

The rearrangement links TRBV18 to TRBJ1-6; D is undetermined. V lost 6 bases to trimming and J lost 0 bases, with 9 bases between them. CDR3 length: 15 amino acids. Germline values: CDR1 KGHSH, CDR2 LQKENI. CDR3 loop: CASSPASSYNSPLHF. In DNA, the CDR3 is TGTGCCAGCTCCCCAGCGAGCTCCTATAATTCACCCCTCCACTTT.

The rearrangement uses TRBV28 and TRBJ1-1, with D unresolved. The CDR3 is 14 amino acids. The V and J ends lost 3 bases and 5 bases respectively, with 13 bases between them. Germline loops: CDR1 MDHEN, CDR2 SYDVKM. CDR3 nucleotide sequence: TGTGCCAGCAGTTTGTTAGGCAGTCTGACTGAAGCTTTCTTT. The encoded protein is CASSLLGSLTEAFF.

This clonotype came up many times. The chain couples TRBV20-1 to TRBJ1-2; 9 bases fit TRBD1. V lost 6 bases and J lost 1; bases outside the gene matches: 3. Germline V gives CDR1 DFQATT, CDR2 SNEGSKA (reference sequence). The CDR3 loop spans 13 amino acids. The CDR3 nucleotides are TGCAGTGCCCGGGACAGGGTTAACTATGGCTACACCTTC. Protein product: CSARDRVNYGYTF.

The table lists this clonotype with many counts. This sequence joins TRBV7-3 and TRBJ2-1; TRBD2 matches 8 bases. This CDR3 is built from 13 residues. Germline V gene sequence: CDR1 SGHTA, CDR2 FQGTGA. Trimming removed 4 bases from V and 7 bases from J; junction bases left unmatched: 3. The CDR3 DNA reads as TGTGCCAGCAGCTCTCGGGGGGGTAATGAGCAGTTCTTC. Translated, it gives CASSSRGGNEQFF.

This clonotype was found many times. V gene TRBV15 combines with J gene TRBJ1-2, with D uncertain. The CDR3 length is 13 residues. The germline V and J ends were trimmed by 0 bases and 8 bases, with 10 bases remaining between them. Germline V gene lookup returns CDR1 LNHNV and CDR2 YYDKDF (reference sequence). The CDR3 loop is CATSREAGGGYTF. CDR3 coding DNA: TGTGCCACCAGCAGAGAGGCAGGAGGAGGCTACACCTTC.

This clonotype was recorded at least ten times. The J gene is TRBJ1-2, the V gene TRBV7-2; a possible D gene is TRBD1 (6 bases). V lost 2 bases, J lost 4 bases, and 14 bases lay in between. The CDR3 contains 15 residues. The germline V gene has CDR1 SGHTA and CDR2 FQGNSA. As DNA, the CDR3 is TGTGCCAGCAGCTTATTGAGGGGGTCGGGCTATGGCTACACCTTC. Protein: CASSLLRGSGYGYTF.

This clonotype was seen repeatedly, ten times or more. The J gene is TRBJ1-1, the V gene TRBV3-1; no clear D gene. Germline assignment: CDR1 LGHDT and CDR2 YNNKEL (reference sequence). V lost 4 bases, J lost 7 bases, and 13 bases lay in between. The CDR3 has 13 residues. CDR3 sequence (DNA): TGTGCCAGCAGCCTACCCGGACGTCGTGAAGCTTTCTTT. As protein: CASSLPGRREAFF.

Many counts were recorded for this clonotype. The gene calls are TRBV5-1 and TRBJ1-1, with D unclear. Germline-derived CDR1 and CDR2 are SGHRS and YFSETQ. V was pared by 1 base and J by 6 bases, with 13 bases between. CDR3 length equals 14 residues. The CDR3 DNA is TGCGCCAGCAGCTTGCTCAGTACTGCCCCTGAAGCTTTCTTT. It translates to CASSLLSTAPEAFF.

This clonotype has ten or more counts. DNA for the CDR3: TGTGCCAGCAGCGTCCGGGACAGGGTAAACGAGCAGTACTTC. Encoded protein: CASSVRDRVNEQYF. The gene calls are TRBV7-9 and TRBJ2-7, with 9 bases lining up with TRBD1. The CDR3 has 14 amino acids. V gave up 5 bases and J gave up 5 bases; unmatched junction bases: 7. Germline-derived CDR1 and CDR2 are SEHNR and FQNEAQ (reference sequence).

This chain links TRBV11-2 with TRBJ1-2; D is unresolved. Trimming shortened V by 1 base and J by 13 bases, and 19 bases separated the two germline ends. Germline values: CDR1 SGHAT, CDR2 FQNNGV. The CDR3 is 14 amino acids. The chain's CDR3 is CASSLGAGSYPSTF. CDR3 sequence (DNA): TGTGCCAGCAGCTTAGGGGCGGGATCGTACCCAAGCACCTTC.

This clonotype has ten or more counts. The rearrangement uses TRBV20-1 and TRBJ2-5, with 12 bases identical to TRBD2. This CDR3 contains 13 residues. The V and J ends lost 6 bases and 4 bases, in that order; junction bases with no gene match: 3. Germline V gene data show CDR1 as DFQATT and CDR2 as SNEGSKA (reference sequence). CDR3 bases: TGCAGTGCGTGGACTAGCGGGATAGAGACCCAGTACTTC. The encoded protein is CSAWTSGIETQYF.

A few counts support this clonotype. This chain joins TRBV27 and TRBJ1-3; 9 nucleotides match TRBD1. Germline assignment: CDR1 MNHEY and CDR2 SMNVEV (reference sequence). Trimming cost V 0 bases and J 5 bases; bases outside gene matches: 2. The CDR3 is 15 residues long. Here the CDR3 DNA reads TGTGCCAGCAGTTTATCCACAGGGGGCAGAAACACCATATATTTT. The encoded protein is CASSLSTGGRNTIYF.

The V call is TRBV2, the J call TRBJ1-2; D call uncertain. CDR1 is SNHLY, CDR2 FYNNEI, per germline. The CDR3 is made up of 12 amino acids. Trimming removed 6 bases from V and 4 bases from J, with 9 bases in between. DNA for the CDR3: TGTGCCAGCAGGGAGACTTTCTATGGCTACACCTTC. The encoded protein is CASRETFYGYTF.

The V gene is TRBV20-1, the J gene TRBJ2-4; TRBD1 aligns across 9 bases. Germline V gives CDR1 DFQATT, CDR2 SNEGSKA (reference sequence). The length of the CDR3 is 18 residues. Unmatched junction bases numbered 19, after V lost 5 bases and J lost 5 bases. In nucleotides, the CDR3 is TGCAGTGCTTACACCCGGGACAGGGAATGGAACCTTCAAAACATTCAGTACTTC. Its translation is CSAYTRDREWNLQNIQYF.

This clonotype was seen many times. The chain uses TRBV5-1 and TRBJ2-5; D possibly corresponds to TRBD1 (5 bases). The ends were cut back, 0 bases at V and 2 bases at J, with 14 bases in the middle. CDR1 is SGHRS, CDR2 YFSETQ, per germline. CDR3 length: 16 residues. The DNA of the CDR3 is TGCGCCAGCAGCTTGGTAGGGGCGACGGTACAAGAGACCCAGTACTTC. Its translation is CASSLVGATVQETQYF.

This clonotype was counted a few times. This chain uses TRBV18 with TRBJ2-7, with D tentatively TRBD1 (9 bases). The CDR3 covers 18 residues. The V end was cut by 4 bases, the J end by 2 bases, with 24 bases between. Germline loops: CDR1 KGHSH, CDR2 LQKENI. Written as DNA, the CDR3 is TGTGCCAGCTCACGAGGACAGGGGTGGGAACTAGCGGCCTACGAGCAGTACTTC. Protein sequence: CASSRGQGWELAAYEQYF.

This clonotype was counted only a few times. V usage is TRBV9 and J usage is TRBJ1-2; 11 bases map to TRBD1. The V gene end was trimmed by 3 bases and the J gene end by 3 bases; junction bases not matched to a gene: 7. CDR1 is SGDLS and CDR2 is YYNGEE in the germline V gene. The CDR3 contains 16 residues. CDR3 sequence reads: CASSAPDRGQDYGYTF. CDR3 nucleotide sequence: TGTGCCAGCAGCGCACCGGACAGGGGGCAAGACTATGGCTACACCTTC.